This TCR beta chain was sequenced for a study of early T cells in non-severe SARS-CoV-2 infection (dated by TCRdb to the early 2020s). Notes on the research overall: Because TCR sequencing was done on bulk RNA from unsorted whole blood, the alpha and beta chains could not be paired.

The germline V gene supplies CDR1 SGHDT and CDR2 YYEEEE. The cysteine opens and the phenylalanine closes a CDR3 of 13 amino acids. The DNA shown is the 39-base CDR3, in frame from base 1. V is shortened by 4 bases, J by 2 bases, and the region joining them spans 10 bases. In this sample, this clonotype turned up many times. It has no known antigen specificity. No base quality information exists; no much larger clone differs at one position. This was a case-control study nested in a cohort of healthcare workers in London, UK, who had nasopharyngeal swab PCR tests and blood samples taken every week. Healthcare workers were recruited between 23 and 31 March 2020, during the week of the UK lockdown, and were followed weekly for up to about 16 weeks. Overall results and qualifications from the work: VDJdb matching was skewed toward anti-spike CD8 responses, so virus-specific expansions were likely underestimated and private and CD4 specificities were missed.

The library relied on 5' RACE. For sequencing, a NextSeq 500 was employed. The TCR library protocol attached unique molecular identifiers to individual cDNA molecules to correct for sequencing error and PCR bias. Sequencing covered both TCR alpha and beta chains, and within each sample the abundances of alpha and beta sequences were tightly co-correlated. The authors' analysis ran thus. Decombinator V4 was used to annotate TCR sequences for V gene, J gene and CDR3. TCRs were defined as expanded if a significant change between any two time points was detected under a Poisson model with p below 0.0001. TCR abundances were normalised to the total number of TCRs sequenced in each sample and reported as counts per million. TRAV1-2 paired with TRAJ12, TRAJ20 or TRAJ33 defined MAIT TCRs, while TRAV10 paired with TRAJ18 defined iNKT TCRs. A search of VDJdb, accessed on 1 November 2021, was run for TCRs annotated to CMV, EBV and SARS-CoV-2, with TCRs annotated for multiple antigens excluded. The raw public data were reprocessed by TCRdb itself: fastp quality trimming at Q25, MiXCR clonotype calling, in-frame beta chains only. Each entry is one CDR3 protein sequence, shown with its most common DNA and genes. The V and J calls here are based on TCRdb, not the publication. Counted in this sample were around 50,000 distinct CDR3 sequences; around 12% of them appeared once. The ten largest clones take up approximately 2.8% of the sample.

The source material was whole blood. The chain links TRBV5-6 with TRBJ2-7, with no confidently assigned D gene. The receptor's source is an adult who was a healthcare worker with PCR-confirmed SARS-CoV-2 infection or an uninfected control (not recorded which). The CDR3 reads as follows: CASSHGRPYEQYF. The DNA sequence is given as TGTGCCAGCAGCCACGGACGGCCCTACGAGCAGTACTTC. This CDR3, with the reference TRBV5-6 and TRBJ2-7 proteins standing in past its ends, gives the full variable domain DAGVTQSPTHLIKTRGQQVTLRCSPKSGHDTVSWYQQALGQGPQFIFQYYEEEERQRGNFPDRFSGHQFPNYSSELNVNALLLGDSALYLCASSHGRPYEQYFGPGTRLTVT.